The entry that follows covers one T cell receptor (beta chain) sequence. The repertoire was sequenced with immunoSEQ multiplex PCR; TCRdb's copy has only in-frame clones and lacks some. The table lists about 65,000 clones, roughly 92% of them singletons. This CDR3 region has 13 residues. V shed 4 bases and J shed 4 bases, with 7 bases lying between them. The germline V gene has CDR1 SGHDN and CDR2 FVKESK. This entry is derived from a study of blood T cell repertoires in COVID-19. The chain couples TRBV14 to TRBJ2-2; D may be TRBD2 (5 bases). The receptor's source is a man aged 65 to 79 with active COVID-19. The specimen was peripheral blood. The CDR3 sequence: CASSRGSTGELFF. CDR3 sequence (DNA): TGTGCCAGCAGCCGAGGGAGCACCGGGGAGCTGTTTTTT.